Below, 3 T cell receptor beta chains from the same sample are listed, as sequenced in a study of identical twins. Each CDR3 protein is one row after TCRdb ran MiXCR on the 5' RACE reads. The data show over 600,000 distinct CDR3 sequences, with 21% seen just once and 4% to 4.5% held by the top ten. This sample also belongs to another study, concerning T cells expressing NK-cell markers.

The sample taken for sequencing was PBMCs. The receptors were sampled from a woman aged 18-29 years in good health.

This clonotype was seen only a few times. This chain links TRBV20-1 with TRBJ2-5; D gene ambiguous. Trimming removed 6 bases from V and 5 bases from J, with 10 bases in between. Germline values: CDR1 DFQATT, CDR2 SNEGSKA (reference sequence). The CDR3 contains 11 residues. The CDR3: CSAPAHETQYF. CDR3 in DNA: TGCAGTGCCCCAGCTCACGAGACCCAGTACTTC.

This clonotype was counted only a few times. The rearrangement uses TRBV20-1 and TRBJ1-2, with D possibly being TRBD1 (5 bases). The CDR3 has 12 residues. V was cut by 5 bases and J by 4 bases, with 11 bases left in between. Germline values: CDR1 DFQATT, CDR2 SNEGSKA (reference sequence). The CDR3 loop reads CSASDSPYGYTF. The CDR3 nucleotides are TGCAGTGCTTCAGACAGTCCCTATGGCTACACCTTC.

This clonotype was seen once. The V gene is TRBV5-1, the J gene TRBJ2-2, with 7 positions matching TRBD1. With V trimmed by 5 bases and J by 2 bases, 9 bases remained unmatched. Germline loops: CDR1 SGHRS, CDR2 YFSETQ. The CDR3 spans 16 residues. In DNA form, the CDR3 reads TGCGCCAGCAGAAATAGGGGGCTAAGAAACACCGGGGAGCTGTTTTTT. It encodes CASRNRGLRNTGELFF.